This T cell receptor (beta chain) was documented in a study of control samples from healthy donors and cancer patients. Profiled with immunoSEQ multiplex PCR; TCRdb holds only in-frame clones, not every one. The sample has approximately 44,000 clones, around 70% seen once. Sequencing input: formalin-fixed, paraffin-embedded tissue. This receptor was obtained from a male donor with melanoma.

The CDR3 protein is CASSILTGTTEAFF. CDR3 nucleotide sequence: TGTGCCAGCAGTATCTTGACAGGGACGACTGAAGCTTTCTTT. The chain is built from TRBV6-5 and TRBJ1-1; 7 bases match TRBD1. The CDR3 runs 14 residues. Germline CDR1 reads MNHEY; CDR2 reads SVGAGI. V trimming: 5 bases; J trimming: 5 bases; junction bases outside the gene matches: 8.